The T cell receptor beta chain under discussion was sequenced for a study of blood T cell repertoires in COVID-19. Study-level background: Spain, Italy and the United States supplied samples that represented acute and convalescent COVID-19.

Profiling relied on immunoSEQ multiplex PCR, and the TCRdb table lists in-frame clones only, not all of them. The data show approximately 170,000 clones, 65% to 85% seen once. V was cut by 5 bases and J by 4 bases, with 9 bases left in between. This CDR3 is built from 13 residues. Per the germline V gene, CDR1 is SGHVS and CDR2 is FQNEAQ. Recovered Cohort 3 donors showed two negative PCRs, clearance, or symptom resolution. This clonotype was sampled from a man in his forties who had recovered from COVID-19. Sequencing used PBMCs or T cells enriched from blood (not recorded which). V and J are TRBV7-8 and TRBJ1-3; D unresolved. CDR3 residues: CASSRGGGNTIYF. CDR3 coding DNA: TGTGCCAGCAGCCGAGGCGGGGGAAACACCATATATTTT.